This T cell receptor (beta chain) was sequenced for a study of blood T cell repertoires in COVID-19 (dated by TCRdb to the early 2020s). For the wider study: The collaborator samples originated in the United States, Italy and Spain and spanned the acute and convalescent phases of COVID-19. The material from the prospective study consisted of cDNA or gDNA derived from T cells, B-cell-depleted T cells, or PBMCs. The dataset comprised deeply sampled blood TCRbeta repertoires from subjects exposed to, actively infected with, or recovered from COVID-19. The repertoires were made available in a free public database intended to serve as a resource for research on the immune response to SARS-CoV-2. Samples came from the ongoing ImmuneRACE study (first 160 participants) plus 1,254 subjects from 6 global collaborators. A de-identified subject ID, COVID-19 status, age in years and sex were almost always included in the sample metadata. HLA class I and class II types, where available, came from metadata supplied by the sample provider rather than from assay-based typing. Points the paper makes about the study in general: How much clinical and demographic metadata was included differed by source and by participant, and the metadata was provided uncurated.

This clone was counted a few times. It lacks a known antigen. No base quality information exists; no much larger clone differs at one position. The immunoSEQ Assay, a bias-controlled multiplex PCR, was used to amplify TCRbeta CDR3 regions from genomic DNA. In the authors' own workflow: Within the assay, amplification of reference gene primers was used to estimate how many nucleated cells each sample contained. To quantify the absolute abundance of each unique TCRbeta CDR3 rearrangement, sequence reads were collapsed and filtered. For each sample, productive Simpson clonality was calculated as the square root of Simpson's diversity index across productive rearrangements. TCRdb stores this immuneACCESS table with in-frame sequences only. Part of the clones is absent; in the studies checked, under half of the shortfall reflects unresolved V genes, and no reason is known for the rest. That table supplies the V and J calls and clone size; D and trimming were determined from the DNA. Counted in this sample were approximately 190,000 clones; around four fifths of them appeared once. The leading ten clones occupy about 20% of the sample.

Reading from cysteine to phenylalanine, the CDR3 counts 14 amino acids. The only DNA kept is the CDR3, 42 bases in frame from the first base. The germline V gene gives CDR1 as MGHRA and CDR2 as YSYEKL. V is shortened by 4 bases, J by 9 bases, and the region joining them spans 13 bases. Each collaborating institution followed its own protocols to collect whole blood in K2EDTA tubes. For TCRbeta analysis, collaborator samples were shipped as frozen whole blood, as isolated PBMCs, or as DNA extracted from either sample type. The sequence came from a human donor in a cohort sampled during active COVID-19. Sequencing was done on a sample of peripheral blood. The chain joins TRBV4-1 to TRBJ1-6; the D segment could be TRBD1, given 6 matching bases. Read as DNA, the sequence is TGCGCCAGCAGCCTACCCGGGGGGGCTTCACCCCTCCACTTT. Its translation is CASSLPGGASPLHF.